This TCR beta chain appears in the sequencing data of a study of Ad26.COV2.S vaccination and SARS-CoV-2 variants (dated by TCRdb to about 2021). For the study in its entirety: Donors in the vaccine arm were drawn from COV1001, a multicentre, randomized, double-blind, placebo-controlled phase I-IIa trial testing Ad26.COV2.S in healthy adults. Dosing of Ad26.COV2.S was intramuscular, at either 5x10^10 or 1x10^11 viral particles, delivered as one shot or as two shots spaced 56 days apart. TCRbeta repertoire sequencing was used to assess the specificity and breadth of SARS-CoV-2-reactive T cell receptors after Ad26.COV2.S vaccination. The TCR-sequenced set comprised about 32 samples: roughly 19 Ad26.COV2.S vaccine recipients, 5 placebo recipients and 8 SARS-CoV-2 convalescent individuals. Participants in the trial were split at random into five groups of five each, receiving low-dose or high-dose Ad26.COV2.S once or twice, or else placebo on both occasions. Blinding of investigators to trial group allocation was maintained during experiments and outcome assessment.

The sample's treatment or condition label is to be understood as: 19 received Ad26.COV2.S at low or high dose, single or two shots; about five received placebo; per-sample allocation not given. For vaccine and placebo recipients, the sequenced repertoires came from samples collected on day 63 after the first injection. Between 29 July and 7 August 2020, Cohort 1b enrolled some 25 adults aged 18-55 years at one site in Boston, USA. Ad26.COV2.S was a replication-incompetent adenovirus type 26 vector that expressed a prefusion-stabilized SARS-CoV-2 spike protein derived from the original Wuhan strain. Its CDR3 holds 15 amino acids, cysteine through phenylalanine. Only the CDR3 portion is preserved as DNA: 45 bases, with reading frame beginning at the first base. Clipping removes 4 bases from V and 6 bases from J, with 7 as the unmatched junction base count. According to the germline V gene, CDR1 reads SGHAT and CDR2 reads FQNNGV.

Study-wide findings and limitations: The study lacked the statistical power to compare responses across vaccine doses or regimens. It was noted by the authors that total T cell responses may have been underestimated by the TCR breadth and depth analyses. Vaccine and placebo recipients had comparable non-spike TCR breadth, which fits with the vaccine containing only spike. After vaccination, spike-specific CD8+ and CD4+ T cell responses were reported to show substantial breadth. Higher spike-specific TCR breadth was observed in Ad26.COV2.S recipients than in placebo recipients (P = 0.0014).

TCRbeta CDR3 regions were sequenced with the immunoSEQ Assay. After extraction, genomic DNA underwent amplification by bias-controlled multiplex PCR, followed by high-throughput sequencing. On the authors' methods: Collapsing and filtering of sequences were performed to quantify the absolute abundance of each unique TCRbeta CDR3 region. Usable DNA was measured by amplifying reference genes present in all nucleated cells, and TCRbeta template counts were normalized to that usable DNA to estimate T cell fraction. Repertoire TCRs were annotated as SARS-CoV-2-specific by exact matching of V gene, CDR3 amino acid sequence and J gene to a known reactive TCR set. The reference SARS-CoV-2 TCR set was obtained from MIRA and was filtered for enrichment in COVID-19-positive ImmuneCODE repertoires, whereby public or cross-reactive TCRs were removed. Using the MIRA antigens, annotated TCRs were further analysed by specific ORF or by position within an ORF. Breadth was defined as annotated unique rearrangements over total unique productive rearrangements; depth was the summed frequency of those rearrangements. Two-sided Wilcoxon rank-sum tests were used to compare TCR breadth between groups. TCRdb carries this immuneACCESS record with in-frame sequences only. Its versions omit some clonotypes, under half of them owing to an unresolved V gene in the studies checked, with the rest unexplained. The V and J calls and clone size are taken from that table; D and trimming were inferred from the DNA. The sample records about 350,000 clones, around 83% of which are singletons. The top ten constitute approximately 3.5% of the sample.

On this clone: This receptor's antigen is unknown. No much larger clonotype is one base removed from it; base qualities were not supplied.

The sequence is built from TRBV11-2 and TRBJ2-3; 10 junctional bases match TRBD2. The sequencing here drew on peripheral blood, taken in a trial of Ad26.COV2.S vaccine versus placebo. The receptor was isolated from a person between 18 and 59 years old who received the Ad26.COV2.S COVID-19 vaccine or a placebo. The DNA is TGTGCCAGCAGCTCGCTAGCGGGAGTCGGGGATACGCAGTATTTT. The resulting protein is CASSSLAGVGDTQYF.